This TCR beta chain was sequenced in a study of T cells in Graves' hyperthyroidism and ophthalmopathy. Subjects with ophthalmopathy showed a Clinical Activity Score no lower than 3, a NOSPECS grade no lower than 4, and a duration shorter than 3 months. This clonotype was picked up many times. CDR1 is MDHEN and CDR2 is SYDVKM in the germline V gene. The CDR3 consists of 17 residues. With 2 bases clipped from V and 0 bases from J, the junction kept 8 bases outside the gene matches. The source material, RNA transcripts, was used to amplify TCR beta CDR3 regions. The TCR CDR3 was amplified in a first-round RT-PCR using the HTBI primer set. One entry per CDR3 protein, called by TCRdb with MiXCR from the multiplex PCR reads. Among some 300,000 distinct CDR3 sequences listed, approximately 19% were seen once.

This receptor was obtained from a man over 45 with Graves' ophthalmopathy. The chain uses TRBV28 and TRBJ2-3; 7 positions agree with TRBD1. The specimen was blood. CDR3 residues: CASSLDGDRASTDTQYF. The CDR3 DNA reads TGTGCCAGCAGTTTAGACGGGGACAGAGCTAGCACAGATACGCAGTATTTT.